A selection of T cell receptor beta chains follows, all from one sample in a study of beta chain features in type 1 diabetes. The repertoire was sequenced with immunoSEQ multiplex PCR; TCRdb's copy has only in-frame clones and lacks some. The sample lists a few hundred thousand clones; approximately 12% were seen once. The sequenced sample was naive CD4+ T cells from blood. Source of these receptors: a man between 18 and 29 years old in good health. Each CDR3 is given with its conserved first and last residue. A D gene is named only where the DNA matches it firmly. Size values are once, few and many counts, or a class for expanded clones, and some rows have none.

abundance	d_gene	v_gene	j_gene	CDR3aa	CDR3nt
-	-	TRBV30	TRBJ1-4	CAWSLNEKLFF	TGTGCCTGGAGCCTGAATGAAAAACTGTTTTTT
few	TRBD2	TRBV6-1	TRBJ2-3	CASTRSGGTDTQYF	TGTGCCAGCACTAGGAGCGGGGGCACAGATACGCAGTATTTT
-	TRBD1	TRBV7-6	TRBJ1-6	CASSRGQNYNSPLHF	TGTGCCAGCAGCCGGGGACAGAACTATAATTCACCCCTCCACTTT
-	-	TRBV7-3	TRBJ1-1	CASSSIGAANTEAFF	TGTGCCAGCAGCTCCATAGGGGCAGCCAACACTGAAGCTTTCTTT
few	TRBD2	TRBV4-1	TRBJ2-1	CASSQWTSGSQNEQFF	TGCGCCAGCAGCCAATGGACTAGCGGGAGCCAGAATGAGCAGTTCTTC
-	TRBD2	TRBV4-1	TRBJ2-7	CASSRGTSGSGISYEQYF	TGCGCCAGCAGCCGCGGGACTAGCGGGTCGGGCATCTCCTACGAGCAGTACTTC
-	TRBD1	TRBV19	TRBJ2-7	CASSIGTGDFNSYEQYF	TGTGCCAGTAGTATCGGGACAGGGGATTTTAATTCCTACGAGCAGTACTTC
few	-	TRBV28	TRBJ1-5	CASSLTLQDSNQPQHF	TGTGCCAGCAGCCTCACCCTACAGGATAGCAATCAGCCCCAGCATTTT
-	TRBD2	TRBV7-2	TRBJ2-1	CASSLYRGGRNEQFF	TGTGCCAGCAGCTTATATAGGGGCGGGAGGAATGAGCAGTTCTTC
few	-	TRBV29-1	TRBJ1-5	CSVSLGGINQPQHF	TGCAGCGTTAGTCTCGGGGGGATCAATCAGCCCCAGCATTTT
few	TRBD2	TRBV7-2	TRBJ2-3	CASSTGTSETDTQYF	TGTGCCAGCAGCACCGGGACTAGCGAGACAGATACGCAGTATTTT
few	-	TRBV7-9	TRBJ1-1	CASSPSGPERNTEAFF	TGTGCCAGCAGCCCAAGCGGTCCGGAGAGGAACACTGAAGCTTTCTTT
-	TRBD1	TRBV7-2	TRBJ2-7	CASSPSRTGGGTYEQYF	TGTGCCAGCAGCCCATCCCGGACAGGGGGAGGTACCTACGAGCAGTACTTC
-	TRBD1	TRBV27	TRBJ1-2	CASSFRTGGKGYTF	TGTGCCAGCAGTTTTCGGACAGGGGGGAAAGGCTACACCTTC
-	-	TRBV30	TRBJ1-4	CAWTGQFINEKLFF	TGTGCCTGGACCGGACAGTTCATTAATGAAAAACTGTTTTTT
-	TRBD2	TRBV7-9	TRBJ2-4	CASSSLREGAKNIQYF	TGTGCCAGCAGCTCTCTACGGGAGGGGGCCAAAAACATTCAGTACTTC
few	TRBD1	TRBV7-2	TRBJ2-7	CASSLAGRGRTYEQYF	TGTGCCAGCAGCTTAGCCGGCAGGGGGCGAACCTACGAGCAGTACTTC
-	-	TRBV19	TRBJ1-5	CASSILQKNQPQHF	TGTGCCAGTAGTATTCTACAGAAGAATCAGCCCCAGCATTTT
few	-	TRBV30	TRBJ1-5	CAWSVMGGVQPQHF	TGTGCCTGGAGTGTAATGGGGGGAGTTCAGCCCCAGCATTTT
-	TRBD1	TRBV25-1	TRBJ2-3	CASSARTGDRITQYF	TGTGCCAGCAGTGCACGGACAGGGGACCGAATTACGCAGTATTTT
few	TRBD2	TRBV28	TRBJ2-5	CASSLGGGKGQETQYF	TGTGCCAGCAGTTTAGGGGGGGGAAAGGGCCAAGAGACCCAGTACTTC
-	TRBD1	TRBV9	TRBJ2-3	CASSDLGTGPDTQYF	TGTGCCAGCAGCGACCTAGGGACAGGACCCGATACGCAGTATTTT
few	TRBD2	TRBV4-2	TRBJ2-3	CASSQEERGATDTQYF	TGTGCCAGCAGCCAAGAAGAGCGGGGGGCCACAGATACGCAGTATTTT
-	TRBD1	TRBV18	TRBJ2-7	CASSPGTGYYEQYF	TGTGCCAGCTCACCGGGGACAGGTTACTACGAGCAGTACTTC
few	TRBD1	TRBV2	TRBJ2-7	CASSGTGVRVGEQYF	TGTGCCAGCAGTGGGACAGGGGTACGCGTGGGCGAGCAGTACTTC
few	TRBD1	TRBV15	TRBJ1-2	CATRGTGDPLGRGYTF	TGTGCCACCAGAGGGACAGGAGATCCCTTAGGTCGCGGCTACACCTTC
-	TRBD2	TRBV9	TRBJ2-5	CASTGSGGLQETQYF	TGTGCCAGCACCGGGTCGGGAGGCCTACAAGAGACCCAGTACTTC
few	-	TRBV7-2	TRBJ2-3	CASSIQGRDTQYF	TGTGCCAGCAGCATCCAGGGGCGGGATACGCAGTATTTT
-	-	TRBV5-6	TRBJ2-7	CASSPPLGPSGLYEQYF	TGTGCCAGCAGCCCTCCCCTGGGGCCATCGGGTCTCTACGAGCAGTACTTC
-	-	TRBV27	TRBJ2-3	CASRSITVSTDTQYF	TGTGCCAGCAGGTCGATCACAGTTAGCACAGATACGCAGTATTTT
-	-	TRBV10-3	TRBJ2-2	CAITSQLTDTGELFF	TGTGCCATCACGAGTCAACTTACCGACACCGGGGAGCTGTTTTTT
few	-	TRBV15	TRBJ2-5	CATSRDRGAQETQYF	TGTGCCACCAGCAGAGACAGGGGGGCCCAAGAGACCCAGTACTTC
-	-	TRBV30	TRBJ2-7	CAWSYLYEQYF	TGTGCCTGGAGCTACCTTTACGAGCAGTACTTC
-	-	TRBV9	TRBJ1-1	CASSVIVNTEAFF	TGTGCCAGCAGCGTAATCGTGAACACTGAAGCTTTCTTT
-	-	TRBV19	TRBJ2-7	CASSGTGYEQYF	TGTGCCAGTAGCGGTACAGGGTACGAGCAGTACTTC
few	TRBD1	TRBV29-1	TRBJ1-1	CSVETGGNTEAFF	TGCAGCGTTGAAACAGGGGGGAACACTGAAGCTTTCTTT
-	-	TRBV4-3	TRBJ1-1	CASSQKRGFAEAFF	TGCGCCAGCAGCCAAAAAAGGGGATTCGCTGAAGCTTTCTTT
-	-	TRBV7-8	TRBJ2-2	CASSPRADYPNTGELFF	TGTGCCAGCAGCCCCAGGGCGGACTACCCGAACACCGGGGAGCTGTTTTTT
few	TRBD2	TRBV7-2	TRBJ2-7	CASSLTRTSGWYEQYF	TGTGCCAGCAGCTTAACAAGGACTAGCGGCTGGTACGAGCAGTACTTC
-	-	TRBV7-2	TRBJ2-1	CASSLGSSATYNEQFF	TGTGCCAGCAGCTTAGGTTCTAGCGCGACTTACAATGAGCAGTTCTTC
few	TRBD2	TRBV19	TRBJ2-1	CASSLQLTSGGLGEQFF	TGTGCCAGTAGCCTACAATTAACTAGCGGGGGATTGGGTGAGCAGTTCTTC
-	-	TRBV4-2	TRBJ2-3	CASSQEGRPGTDTQYF	TGTGCCAGCAGCCAAGAGGGGCGCCCAGGCACAGATACGCAGTATTTT
few	-	TRBV30	TRBJ1-2	CAWRRDRFYGYTF	TGTGCCTGGAGGCGGGACCGATTCTATGGCTACACCTTC
few	-	TRBV7-8	TRBJ2-5	CASSLAGAARETQYF	TGTGCCAGCAGCTTAGCGGGGGCAGCCCGAGAGACCCAGTACTTC
few	-	TRBV7-2	TRBJ2-3	CASIMVGGGLYTQYF	TGTGCCAGCATCATGGTGGGGGGTGGATTGTATACGCAGTATTTT
-	-	TRBV15	TRBJ2-1	CATSRDLGQRGNEQFF	TGTGCCACCAGCAGAGATCTAGGACAGCGTGGCAATGAGCAGTTCTTC
few	TRBD2	TRBV7-2	TRBJ2-3	CASSGTLAPSTDTQYF	TGTGCCAGCAGCGGAACACTAGCGCCCAGCACAGATACGCAGTATTTT
few	TRBD2	TRBV30	TRBJ2-5	CAWSVWLAGKETQYF	TGTGCCTGGAGTGTTTGGCTAGCGGGGAAAGAGACCCAGTACTTC
few	-	TRBV20-1	TRBJ1-4	CSARASEKLFF	TGCAGTGCTAGAGCCAGTGAAAAACTGTTTTTT
few	TRBD1	TRBV15	TRBJ1-2	CATSRDLKGGADGYTF	TGTGCCACCAGCAGAGATCTGAAAGGGGGCGCGGATGGCTACACCTTC
-	-	TRBV11-2	TRBJ2-2	CASSRGMNTGELFF	TGTGCCAGCAGTCGGGGGATGAACACCGGGGAGCTGTTTTTT